The clone carrying this T cell receptor (beta chain) was counted many times. Its antigen is undetermined. The sample belongs to a study of neurological immune-mediated disorders. It was by 5'RACE with 10-nucleotide random UMIs that the cDNA was made. A single record per CDR3 protein comes from TCRdb applying MiXCR to the 5' RACE reads. This sample has 55,000 to 65,000 distinct CDR3 sequences; 3.5% to 4.5% occur once, and the top ten carry less than 2.5%. Unsorted libraries were prepared from 2 million PBMCs that had been stored at -80 C. J gave up 8 bases and V 0 bases, and 2 bases lay outside the gene matches. Germline-derived CDR1 and CDR2 are SGHTA and FQGNSA. The CDR3 spans 13 residues. General study points: HTLV-1-associated myelopathy showed the most TCR clonal expansion; multiple sclerosis the least, below healthy controls. TCR-beta repertoires seemed private in all groups, with no expanded CDR3 amino acid sequences shared.

The V call is TRBV7-2, the J call TRBJ1-2; TRBD1 matches at 8 bases. Material: PBMCs. The TCR sequence derives from a woman in her forties or fifties with multiple sclerosis. The CDR3 loop is CASSLADRGGYTF. The CDR3 region has the DNA TGTGCCAGCAGCTTAGCCGACAGGGGCGGCTACACCTTC. Filled out from reference TRBV7-2 and TRBJ1-2, the complete variable domain reads GAGVSQSPSNKVTEKGKDVELRCDPISGHTALYWYRQSLGQGLEFLIYFQGNSAPDKSGLPSDRFSAERTGGSVSTLTIQRTQQEDSAVYLCASSLADRGGYTFGSGTRLTVV.